This is a list of T cell receptor beta chains from one sample in a study of PD-L1 blockade in urothelial cancer. TCRdb's copy holds only in-frame clones and misses some; the assay was immunoSEQ multiplex PCR. Found here are approximately 100,000 clones, about 89% of them singletons; the top ten hold 0.85% to 1%. The input for sequencing was PBMCs, taken around atezolizumab (anti-PD-L1) treatment. The receptors here all came from a woman of 80 years or more with urothelial cancer. Both conserved end residues are part of each CDR3. D genes are given only for firm matches. Clone sizes are given selectively: once, few, many, or a class where the clone is expanded.

D gene	V gene	J gene	clone size	CDR3 length	CDR3 protein	CDR3 DNA
NA	TRBV6-5	TRBJ1-1	NA	14	CASRYLGSSSEAFF	TGTGCCAGCAGATATTTAGGGAGTAGCTCTGAAGCTTTCTTT
NA	TRBV9	TRBJ2-5	NA	15	CASSVGAGGKETQYF	TGTGCCAGCAGCGTAGGGGCAGGGGGGAAGGAGACCCAGTACTTC
NA	TRBV6-6	TRBJ2-7	NA	14	CASSYGGDNYEQYF	TGTGCCAGCAGTTACGGTGGGGACAACTACGAGCAGTACTTC
NA	TRBV19	TRBJ2-6	once	15	CASSIGISGANVLTF	TGTGCCAGTAGTATCGGGATTTCTGGGGCCAACGTCCTGACTTTC
NA	TRBV28	TRBJ1-1	NA	16	CASSFPPTWLNTEAFF	TGTGCCAGCAGTTTCCCCCCAACATGGCTGAACACTGAAGCTTTCTTT
NA	TRBV7-8	TRBJ1-2	NA	16	CASSLGRDTLDYGYTF	TGTGCCAGCAGCTTAGGACGGGACACTCTGGACTATGGCTACACCTTC
NA	TRBV7-9	TRBJ2-2	once	15	CASSLGTGDGGELFF	TGTGCCAGCAGCTTAGGTACGGGAGATGGCGGGGAGCTGTTTTTT
NA	TRBV18	TRBJ1-1	NA	14	CASSPQRQNTEAFF	TGTGCCAGCTCGCCGCAAAGACAGAACACTGAAGCTTTCTTT
NA	TRBV5-4	TRBJ2-5	NA	13	CASSFDPRGTQYF	TGTGCCAGCAGCTTCGACCCCCGAGGGACCCAGTACTTC
NA	TRBV9	TRBJ1-1	once	14	CASSVVEGNTEAFF	TGTGCCAGCAGCGTAGTCGAGGGGAACACTGAAGCTTTCTTT
TRBD1	TRBV7-9	TRBJ1-1	NA	17	CASSTQTGGFGGTEAFF	TGTGCCAGCAGCACCCAGACAGGGGGCTTTGGTGGCACTGAAGCTTTCTTT
TRBD1	TRBV28	TRBJ1-2	NA	14	CASRQSGTGYGYTF	TGTGCCAGCAGACAATCCGGGACAGGGTATGGCTACACCTTC
NA	TRBV7-7	TRBJ2-7	few	16	CASSALGLLGTYEQYF	TGTGCCAGCAGCGCCTTGGGGCTATTAGGTACCTACGAGCAGTACTTC
NA	TRBV27	TRBJ2-3	NA	13	CASSFWGTNTQYF	TGTGCCAGCAGTTTCTGGGGCACGAATACGCAGTATTTT
NA	TRBV5-4	TRBJ1-4	NA	13	CASSLVPGEKLFF	TGTGCCAGCAGCTTGGTGCCAGGGGAAAAACTGTTTTTT
TRBD2	TRBV7-8	TRBJ2-5	NA	14	CASSHPPLAETQYF	TGTGCCAGCAGCCACCCACCACTAGCGGAGACCCAGTACTTC
NA	TRBV7-9	TRBJ1-2	NA	14	CASSLVGGNYGYTF	TGTGCCAGCAGCTTGGTGGGGGGTAACTATGGCTACACCTTC
TRBD1	TRBV7-2	TRBJ2-5	NA	16	CASSLDGRDSQETQYF	TGTGCCAGCAGCTTAGACGGCCGGGACAGCCAAGAGACCCAGTACTTC
TRBD2	TRBV28	TRBJ2-7	NA	13	CALQPSGSGEQYF	TGTGCCCTTCAACCTAGCGGGAGCGGCGAGCAGTACTTC
TRBD2	TRBV14	TRBJ2-1	NA	18	CASSPGTSGRAIYNEQFF	TGTGCCAGCAGCCCAGGGACTAGCGGGAGGGCCATATACAATGAGCAGTTCTTC
TRBD2	TRBV28	TRBJ2-1	NA	14	CASLREAFKNEQFF	TGTGCCAGTCTCCGGGAGGCTTTTAAAAATGAGCAGTTCTTC
NA	TRBV11-2	TRBJ2-5	NA	14	CASSLEGGAETQYF	TGTGCCAGCAGCTTAGAGGGGGGGGCAGAGACCCAGTACTTC
NA	TRBV6-6	TRBJ1-1	NA	13	CASSLTDRNEAFF	TGTGCCAGCAGCCTGACGGACAGAAATGAAGCTTTCTTT
TRBD1	TRBV30	TRBJ2-7	NA	15	CAWRSPGQGSYEQYF	TGTGCCTGGAGGAGCCCGGGACAGGGCTCCTACGAGCAGTACTTC
TRBD1	TRBV10-2	TRBJ1-2	NA	16	CASSGATGGGDYGYTF	TGCGCCAGCAGTGGAGCTACAGGGGGTGGGGACTATGGCTACACCTTC
TRBD1	TRBV5-6	TRBJ1-5	NA	15	CASSLEGQGNQPQHF	TGTGCCAGCAGCTTGGAGGGACAGGGGAATCAGCCCCAGCATTTT
NA	TRBV11-2	TRBJ1-1	NA	13	CASSQTGVAEAFF	TGTGCCAGCAGCCAGACGGGGGTAGCTGAAGCTTTCTTT
NA	TRBV6-1	TRBJ2-2	NA	15	CASRKTGTFTGELFF	TGTGCCAGCAGGAAGACAGGGACTTTCACCGGGGAGCTGTTTTTT
NA	TRBV18	TRBJ2-7	NA	13	CASSPRHGHEQYF	TGTGCCAGCTCACCAAGACATGGCCACGAGCAGTACTTC
TRBD2	TRBV10-3	TRBJ2-5	few	17	CAISDSSGRAAGETQYF	TGTGCCATCAGTGATTCCAGCGGGAGGGCCGCGGGGGAGACCCAGTACTTC
TRBD2	TRBV28	TRBJ2-7	NA	16	CASNPTSGSFSYEQYF	TGTGCCAGCAATCCAACTAGCGGGAGCTTTTCCTACGAGCAGTACTTC
NA	TRBV25-1	TRBJ2-2	NA	12	CASSRGTGELFF	TGTGCCAGCAGCCGGGGTACCGGGGAGCTGTTTTTT
NA	TRBV9	TRBJ1-1	NA	14	CASSFRQVGTEAFF	TGTGCCAGCAGCTTTCGACAGGTGGGCACTGAAGCTTTCTTT
NA	TRBV19	TRBJ1-2	NA	13	CASSPPGGPGYTF	TGTGCCAGTAGTCCCCCGGGAGGCCCTGGCTACACCTTC
TRBD1	TRBV2	TRBJ2-2	NA	14	CASTGQGVTGELFF	TGTGCCAGTACGGGACAGGGGGTCACCGGGGAGCTGTTTTTT
TRBD2	TRBV14	TRBJ2-5	NA	15	CASSRTSGSGETQYF	TGTGCCAGCAGTCGGACTAGCGGGAGTGGAGAGACCCAGTACTTC
TRBD1	TRBV7-9	TRBJ2-1	NA	16	CASSLLLGQGDNEQFF	TGTGCCAGCAGCTTATTACTGGGACAGGGGGACAATGAGCAGTTCTTC
NA	TRBV5-4	TRBJ1-1	NA	13	CASSSDSVAEAFF	TGTGCCAGCAGCTCCGACAGTGTCGCTGAAGCTTTCTTT
TRBD2	TRBV6-1	TRBJ2-1	NA	18	CASSERNSGTIGWNEQFF	TGTGCCAGCAGTGAAAGGAATAGCGGGACTATAGGTTGGAATGAGCAGTTCTTC
NA	TRBV23-1	TRBJ1-1	once	14	CASSLQGGKEEAFF	TGCGCCAGCAGTCTACAGGGCGGCAAGGAGGAAGCTTTCTTT
TRBD2	TRBV2	TRBJ2-3	NA	15	CASSETSGRKDTQYF	TGTGCCAGCAGTGAAACTAGCGGGAGAAAAGATACGCAGTATTTT
TRBD2	TRBV2	TRBJ2-2	NA	18	CASSPPRGAGRNTGELFF	TGTGCCAGCAGTCCCCCGAGGGGAGCGGGAAGGAACACCGGGGAGCTGTTTTTT
TRBD2	TRBV2	TRBJ2-1	NA	15	CASSAPGLANNEQFF	TGTGCCAGCAGTGCCCCGGGACTAGCTAACAATGAGCAGTTCTTC
NA	TRBV5-4	TRBJ1-5	NA	16	CASSLGAFVGNQPQHF	TGTGCCAGCAGCTTGGGGGCCTTTGTCGGCAATCAGCCCCAGCATTTT
NA	TRBV7-2	TRBJ2-3	NA	14	CASSPGHNTDTQYF	TGTGCCAGCAGCCCGGGACACAACACAGATACGCAGTATTTT
TRBD2	TRBV7-8	TRBJ2-7	NA	17	CASSLITASGVSYEQYF	TGTGCCAGCAGCCTAATTACGGCTAGCGGAGTTTCCTACGAGCAGTACTTC
TRBD2	TRBV30	TRBJ2-2	NA	11	CAWSRLAELFF	TGTGCCTGGAGTAGACTAGCGGAGCTGTTTTTT
NA	TRBV19	TRBJ2-3	few	16	CASSNPRQDNTDTQYF	TGTGCCAGTAGTAACCCCAGACAGGATAACACAGATACGCAGTATTTT